The clone carrying this T cell receptor (beta chain) came up a few times. The data are from a study of Graves' ophthalmopathy and Graves' hyperthyroidism. The germline gives CDR1 LGHNA, CDR2 YSLEER. V lost 0 bases to trimming and J lost 6 bases, with 15 bases between them. CDR3 length: 15 residues. The authors amplified TCR beta CDR3 regions from RNA transcripts. The library came from an HTBI-primed first-round RT-PCR and a second-round multiplex PCR. TCRdb called the multiplex PCR reads again in MiXCR, with one record for every CDR3 protein. The table records 740,000 or so distinct CDR3 sequences, 40% of them present only once.

The source is an adult man with Graves' ophthalmopathy. The source material was peripheral blood. V usage is TRBV4-3 and J usage is TRBJ2-7; no definite D call. For the CDR3, the DNA is TGCGCCAGCAGCCAAGATATCGTGGAAACGGGCGAGCAGTACTTC. Translated: CASSQDIVETGEQYF.